This TCR beta chain was observed in a study of T cells in Graves' hyperthyroidism and ophthalmopathy. Study-wide findings and caveats: Most thyroid-expanded clonotypes above 0.001 were also found in blood.

From germline, CDR1 is SNHLY and CDR2 FYNNEI. This CDR3 has 16 residues. V gave up 7 bases and J gave up 3 bases; unmatched junction bases: 8. Amplified regions were TCR beta CDR3 sequences from RNA transcripts. Using the HTBI primer set, a first-round RT-PCR was run on the TCR CDR3. TCRdb passed the multiplex PCR reads through MiXCR, listing each CDR3 protein once. The sample lists 400,000 to 500,000 distinct CDR3 sequences, around 15% occurring once. This clonotype was detected many times. Its antigen is unknown. Diagnosis of hyperthyroidism was new in patients aged 18 to 65, and its duration was under 2 months. Patients showing uncontrolled infection, other autoimmune disease, pregnancy or lactation were ineligible. PBMCs were sourced from roughly 9.3 ml fresh peripheral blood.

Specimen: blood. The TCR was taken from a woman under 30 with Graves' hyperthyroidism. The chain carries TRBV2 and TRBJ2-5, with 13 bases aligning to TRBD2. The DNA of the CDR3 is TGTGCCAGCAAACGGACTAGCGGGAGAATTAAAGAGACCCAGTACTTC. Protein product: CASKRTSGRIKETQYF.